In its sample, the clone carrying this T cell receptor (beta chain) was seen a few times. Antigen: not known. One junction end disagrees with the germline gene, perhaps due to a read error. Sequencing used immunoSEQ v3.0 at survey level. The repertoire was sequenced with immunoSEQ multiplex PCR; TCRdb's copy has only in-frame clones and lacks some. The repertoire holds about 21,000 clones, around four fifths seen once, with roughly 3.9% in the top ten. The CDR3 runs to 16 residues. The germline V gene has CDR1 SNHLY and CDR2 FYNNEI. This specimen comes from a study of long-term antiretroviral therapy in people with HIV. General observations from the study: On ART adherence, viral resistance or therapy changes, no data were available.

Donors each had at least one pre-ART PBMC sample and at least two post-ART ones. J is TRBJ1-2 and V is TRBV2; D possibly corresponds to TRBD1 (5 bases). Specimen: unsorted PBMCs, collected about 4 years after starting antiretroviral therapy. This receptor was identified in a man aged 18 to 35 with HIV. The chain's CDR3 is CASSEGWDEPNYGYTF. The CDR3 DNA reads TGTGCCAGCAGCGAAGGGTGGGACGAACCTAACTATGGCTACACCTTC.